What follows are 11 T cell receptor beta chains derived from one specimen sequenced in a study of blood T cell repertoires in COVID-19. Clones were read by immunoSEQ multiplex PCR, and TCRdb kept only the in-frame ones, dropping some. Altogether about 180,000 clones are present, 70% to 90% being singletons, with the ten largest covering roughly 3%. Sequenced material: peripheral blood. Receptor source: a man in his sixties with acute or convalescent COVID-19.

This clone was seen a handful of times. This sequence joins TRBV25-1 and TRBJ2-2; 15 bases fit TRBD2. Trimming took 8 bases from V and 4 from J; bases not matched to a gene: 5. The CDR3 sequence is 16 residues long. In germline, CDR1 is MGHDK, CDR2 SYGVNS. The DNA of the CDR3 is TGTGCCAGCCGACGGACTAGCGGGAGGGCCACCGGGGAGCTGTTTTTT. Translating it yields CASRRTSGRATGELFF.

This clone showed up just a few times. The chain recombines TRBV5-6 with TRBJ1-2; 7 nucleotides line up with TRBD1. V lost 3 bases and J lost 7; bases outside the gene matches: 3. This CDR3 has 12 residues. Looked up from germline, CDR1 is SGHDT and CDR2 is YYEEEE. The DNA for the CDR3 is TGTGCCAGCAGCTGGGGGACAGCTGGCTACACCTTC. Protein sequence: CASSWGTAGYTF. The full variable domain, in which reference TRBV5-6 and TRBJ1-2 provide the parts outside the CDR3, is DAGVTQSPTHLIKTRGQQVTLRCSPKSGHDTVSWYQQALGQGPQFIFQYYEEEERQRGNFPDRFSGHQFPNYSSELNVNALLLGDSALYLCASSWGTAGYTFGSGTRLTVV.

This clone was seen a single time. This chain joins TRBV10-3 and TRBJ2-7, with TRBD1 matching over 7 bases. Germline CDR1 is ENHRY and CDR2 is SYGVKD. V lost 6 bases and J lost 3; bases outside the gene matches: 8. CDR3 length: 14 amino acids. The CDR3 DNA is TGTGCCATCAGCAGACAGGGAAGCGACTACGAGCAGTACTTC. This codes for CAISRQGSDYEQYF.

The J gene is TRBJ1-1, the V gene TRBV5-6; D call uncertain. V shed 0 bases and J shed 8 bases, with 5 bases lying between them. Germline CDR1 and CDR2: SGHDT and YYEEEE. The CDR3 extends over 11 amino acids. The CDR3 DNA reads TGTGCCAGCAGCTTGGGGCCCGAAGCTTTCTTT. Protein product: CASSLGPEAFF.

The CDR3 coding sequence is TGTGCCAGCAGTCCGAGACTAGCGGGGGTCGCACACGAGCAGTACTTC. This gives the protein CASSPRLAGVAHEQYF. The chain joins TRBV7-2 to TRBJ2-7, with 12 bases aligning to TRBD2. The J segment lost 5 bases and the V segment lost 6 bases, leaving 11 bases of the junction unmatched. CDR1 is SGHTA, CDR2 FQGNSA, per germline. This CDR3 region has 16 residues.

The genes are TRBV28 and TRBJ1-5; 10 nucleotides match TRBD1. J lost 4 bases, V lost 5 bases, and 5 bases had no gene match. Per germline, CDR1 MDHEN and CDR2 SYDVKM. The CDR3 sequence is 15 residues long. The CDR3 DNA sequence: TGTGCCAGCAGTCCGGGACAGGGGTTTAATCAGCCCCAGCATTTT. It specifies CASSPGQGFNQPQHF.

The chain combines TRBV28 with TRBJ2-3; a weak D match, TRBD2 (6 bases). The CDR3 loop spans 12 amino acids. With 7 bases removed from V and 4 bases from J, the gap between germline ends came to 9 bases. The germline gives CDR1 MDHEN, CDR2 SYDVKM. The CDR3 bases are TGTGCCAGCAAAGCGGGCCCAGATACGCAGTATTTT. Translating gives CASKAGPDTQYF. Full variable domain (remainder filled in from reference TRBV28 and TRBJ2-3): DVKVTQSSRYLVKRTGEKVFLECVQDMDHENMFWYRQDPGLGLRLIYFSYDVKMKEKGDIPEGYSVSREKKERFSLILESASTNQTSMYLCASKAGPDTQYFGPGTRLTVL.

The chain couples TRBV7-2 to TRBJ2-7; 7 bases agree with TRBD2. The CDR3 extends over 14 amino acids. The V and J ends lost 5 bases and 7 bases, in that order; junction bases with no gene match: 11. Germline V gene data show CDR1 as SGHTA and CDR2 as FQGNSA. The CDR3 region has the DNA TGTGCCAGCAGCATTAGCGGCTTCGGGGGGGAGCAGTACTTC. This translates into CASSISGFGGEQYF.

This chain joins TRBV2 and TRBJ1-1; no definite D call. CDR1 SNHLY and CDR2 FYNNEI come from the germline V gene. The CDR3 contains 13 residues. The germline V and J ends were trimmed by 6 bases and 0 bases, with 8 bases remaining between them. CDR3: CASRETVNTEAFF. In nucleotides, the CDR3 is TGTGCCAGCAGGGAAACGGTGAACACTGAAGCTTTCTTT.

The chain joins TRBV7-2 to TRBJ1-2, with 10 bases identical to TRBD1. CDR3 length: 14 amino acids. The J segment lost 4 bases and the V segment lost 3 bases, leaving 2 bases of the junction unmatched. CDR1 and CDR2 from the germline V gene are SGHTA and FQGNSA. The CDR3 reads CASSLGQGTYGYTF. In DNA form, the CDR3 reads TGTGCCAGCAGCTTGGGACAGGGGACCTATGGCTACACCTTC. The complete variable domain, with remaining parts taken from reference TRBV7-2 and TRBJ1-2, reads GAGVSQSPSNKVTEKGKDVELRCDPISGHTALYWYRQSLGQGLEFLIYFQGNSAPDKSGLPSDRFSAERTGGSVSTLTIQRTQQEDSAVYLCASSLGQGTYGYTFGSGTRLTVV.

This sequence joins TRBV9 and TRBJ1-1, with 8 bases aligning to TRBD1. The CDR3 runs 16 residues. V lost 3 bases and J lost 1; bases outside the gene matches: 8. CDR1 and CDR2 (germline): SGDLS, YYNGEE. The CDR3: CASSAGQGWANTEAFF. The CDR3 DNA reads TGTGCCAGCAGCGCAGGACAGGGTTGGGCGAACACTGAAGCTTTCTTT.